One and the same sample provided the 9 T cell receptor beta chains below, sequenced in a study of CD8+ T cells in alopecia areata. A sort of pooled cutaneous lymph node cells used CD4, CD8alpha, NKG2D, NKG2ACE and other stains. The sequencing template was cDNA reverse transcribed from extracted RNA. The data were produced by immunoSEQ multiplex PCR, yet TCRdb's version contains in-frame clones alone and is incomplete. The record shows 290,000 or so clones for this sample, with no singletons present. The sample taken for sequencing was CD4+ T cells sorted from a lymph node. These receptors came from a C3H/HeJ mouse with alopecia areata. The strain's MHC type: H2-k.

The sample holds a few counts of this clone. Gene names refer to mouse genes. The read ends 4 residues before the CDR3 terminus; that terminus is restored from the germline J gene. The J gene is TRBJ2-1, the V gene TRBV13-1, with TRBD1 identical over 7 bases. The junction had 4 bases not matched to a gene; V was cut back by 6 bases and J by 1 base. The CDR3 covers 14 residues. Germline CDR1 and CDR2: NSHNY and SYGAGN. The covered CDR3 bases are TGTGCCAGCAAACCGGGACAGAACTATGCT. Its protein product is CASKPGQNYA. The complete CDR3 protein is CASKPGQNYAEQFF.

Regarding this clone: The gene names given are mouse names. The read ends 4 residues shy of where the CDR3 ends; the end is completed using the germline J gene. The chain links TRBV12-1 to TRBJ2-3; the match to TRBD2 covers 11 bases. The V gene end was trimmed by 2 bases and the J gene end by 0 bases; junction bases not matched to a gene: 6. The CDR3 runs to 17 residues. Germline lookup yields CDR1 SGHSN and CDR2 HYEKVE. The sequenced CDR3 bases are TGTGCCAGCTCTCCCCGACTGGGGGGGTCTAGTGCAGAA. Protein product: CASSPRLGGSSAE. The whole CDR3 region reads CASSPRLGGSSAETLYF.

With respect to this clone: The genes and germline here are from mouse. The read terminates 4 residues before the CDR3 end, so the remaining end is supplied by the germline J gene. The sample has other DNA sequences that encode this CDR3 too. J is TRBJ1-1 and V is TRBV17; D is uncertain. In germline, CDR1 is MNHDT, CDR2 YYDKIL. The CDR3 is 14 amino acids. The V and J ends lost 0 bases and 0 bases respectively, with 5 bases between them. The CDR3 sequence: CASSRDGANTEVFF. The CDR3 DNA, read in part, is TGTGCTAGCAGTAGAGATGGTGCAAACACA.

A note on this clone: Mouse germline and gene names are used. The read halts 4 residues ahead of the CDR3 end, with the missing end drawn from the germline J gene. This chain links TRBV31 with TRBJ2-2; D gene uncertain. Germline V lookup: CDR1 GKSSPN, CDR2 SITVG. Deletions cut 1 base from V and 0 bases from J, with 9 bases between. This CDR3 contains 15 residues. The CDR3 DNA, read in part, is TGTGCCTGGAGTCCCCCCCCAGCAAACACCGGG. Amino acid sequence: CAWSPPPANTG. The whole CDR3 region reads CAWSPPPANTGQLYF.

In regard to this clone: Mouse names are used for the genes. The read ends 4 residues shy of where the CDR3 ends; the end is completed using the germline J gene. The same CDR3 arises from other DNA sequences in this sample as well. The chain is built from TRBV13-1 and TRBJ1-1, with 9 bases aligning to TRBD1. The CDR3 spans 14 residues. The germline V gene has CDR1 NSHNY and CDR2 SYGAGN. V dropped 2 bases and J dropped 1; count of bases not matched to a gene: 0. CDR3: CASSEGQGNTEVFF. The part of the CDR3 DNA that was read is TGTGCCAGCAGTGAGGGACAGGGGAACACA.

This clone was found a few times. A much more abundant neighbour one base away suggests this may be a read error. These gene names are mouse names. The CDR3 goes on 4 residues after the read ends, and that part is filled in from the germline J gene. The chain is built from TRBV13-1 and TRBJ1-2; D may be TRBD1 (6 bases). The CDR3 loop spans 12 amino acids. V was pared by 4 bases and J by 3 bases, with 7 bases between. In germline, CDR1 is NSHNY, CDR2 SYGAGN. CDR3 DNA, as far as it was read: TGTGCCAGCAGTCACAGGGACTCC. This gives the protein CASSHRDS. The CDR3 reads in full as CASSHRDSDYTF.

This clone was counted only a few times. Gene names and germline match the mouse. The DNA ends 3 residues before the CDR3 does, and the rest of the CDR3 is filled in from the germline J gene. This chain connects TRBV31 to TRBJ1-6; possible D gene TRBD1, 5 bases. TRBJ1-6 qualifies as an ORF whose function is uncertain. Trimming removed 0 bases at V and 5 bases at J, with 8 bases between. Germline V gene lookup returns CDR1 GKSSPN and CDR2 SITVG. The CDR3 is 14 residues long. The CDR3 region is CAWSLRRDNSPLYF. The CDR3 bases that were read are TGTGCCTGGAGTCTACGCAGGGATAATTCGCCC.

This clone showed up many times. Gene and germline names: mouse. With the read ending 4 residues before the CDR3 end, the germline J gene is used to fill in that end. The identical CDR3 is also encoded by other nucleotide sequences in the sample. This sequence joins TRBV3 and TRBJ2-5; the match to TRBD2 covers 7 bases. V lost 2 bases, J lost 2 bases, and 4 bases stayed unmatched. Per the germline V gene, CDR1 is SNHLY and CDR2 is FYNGKV (reference sequence). The CDR3 has 15 amino acids. The covered CDR3 bases are TGTGCCAGCAGCTTAACCGGGGGGGTCCAAGAC. Its translation: CASSLTGGVQD. The entire CDR3 reads CASSLTGGVQDTQYF. The entire variable domain, with the rest obtained from reference TRBV3 and TRBJ2-5, is as follows: GPKVLQIPSHQIIDMGQMVTLNCDPVSNHLYFYWYKQILGQQMEFLVNFYNGKVMEKSKLFKDQFSVERPDGSYFTLKIQPTALEDSAVYFCASSLTGGVQDTQYFGPGTRLLVL.

As concerns this clone: Mouse names are used for the genes. The read ends 4 residues early relative to the CDR3; the germline J gene fills the gap. The gene calls are TRBV13-1 and TRBJ2-4; TRBD2 matches at 10 bases. The CDR3 sequence is 15 residues long. Per germline, CDR1 NSHNY and CDR2 SYGAGN. CDR3 residues: CASSDPGTGENTLYF. CDR3 bases read: TGTGCCAGCAGTGATCCCGGGACTGGGGAAAAC.